The T cell receptor (beta chain) under discussion was sequenced for a study of memory CD4+ T cells and cytomegalovirus serostatus (dated by TCRdb to about 2019). Study-wide context: The cohort comprised 33 healthy Belgian adults, 9 CMV seropositive and some 24 CMV seronegative. CD4+ memory TCRbeta repertoires of a Belgian cohort with known cytomegalovirus serostatus were sequenced in order to replicate a published TCR-based CMV serostatus classifier.

A remark on this clone: This clone's antigen is unknown. Qualities for individual bases were not recorded, and no much larger clone is one base off.

Summary of the overall study and its limitations: Only CD4+CD45RO+ memory cells were sequenced, in contrast to the original study, in which naive and memory CD4+ and CD8+ populations were covered. Of fewer than 200 previously reported CMV-associated TCRbeta sequences, 55 to 75 appeared in the CD4+ memory repertoires, each in one to five individuals. CMV serostatus prediction reached a median bootstrapped AUC of around 0.95 with the original framework and approximately 0.92 with a US-trained random forest. The results were interpreted as suggesting that the CMV-associated TCR signature is mostly present in the CD4+ memory repertoire. On the Belgian cohort, the classifier built on the original framework reached a median bootstrapped AUC of roughly 0.96, with a 95% CI of 0.76-1.00.

Genomic DNA was extracted from sorted cells with the Quick-DNA Microprep Kit. Amplification of TCRbeta DNA was done with the immunoSEQ hsTCRbeta kit, following the protocol from the manufacturer. TCRbeta libraries were sequenced on an Illumina MiSeq instrument. From the authors' description of their analysis: Removing out-of-frame sequences left fewer than 2.5 million distinct TCRbeta sequences, an average of approximately 65,000 per individual. Each individual was scored by the count of 150 to 200 previously reported CMV-associated TCRbeta sequences and the total productive distinct TCRbeta count. A beta-binomial model was reimplemented in Python, and random forests from scikit-learn, run with default parameters, were trained on data from the US cohort. Classifier performance on the Belgian cohort was reported as the median AUC with percentile confidence intervals calculated over 10,000 bootstrap iterations. TCRdb carries this immuneACCESS record with in-frame sequences only. Its versions omit some clonotypes, under half of them owing to an unresolved V gene in the studies checked, with the rest unexplained. Clone size and the V and J calls come from that table; the DNA yielded D and trimming. The sample table records about 61,000 clones; 75% to 90% of these occur just once. Jointly, the top ten make up about 0.88% of the sample.

Single viable CD3+CD4+CD8-CD45RO+ cells were sorted as memory CD4+ T cells on a FACSAria II. To determine CMV serostatus, a Roche Elecsys assay was used that detects serum IgG against CMV pp150, pp28, p38 and p52. After the samples were thawed, total CD4+ T cells were enriched through positive selection using CD4 magnetic microbeads. The samples came from a different study that was designed specifically to examine the CD4+ T cell memory repertoire. Peripheral blood mononuclear cells were isolated and cryopreserved according to standard operating procedures, and serum was kept at -80 degrees C. The staining used CD3-PerCP (BW264/56), CD4-APC (RPA-T4), CD45RO-PE (UCHT1) and CD8-Pacific Orange (3B5) antibodies, and Sytox blue was used to exclude non-viable cells. For CDR1 and CDR2, the germline V gene lists SGHTS and YDEGEE. Deletion took 0 bases off V and 5 bases off J, with a span of 9 bases between the germline ends. The CDR3 goes from the cysteine to the phenylalanine over 14 residues. Of the read, only the CDR3 DNA is kept; its 42 bases are in frame from base 1.

Recombination connected TRBV5-8 to TRBJ1-3; no confident D gene assignment can be made. Material for sequencing was memory CD4+ T cells from blood. This clonotype originated in an adult in good health and CMV-seronegative. The CDR3 reads as follows: CASSLAAVRNTIYF. Here is the DNA: TGTGCCAGCAGCTTGGCAGCTGTTAGAAACACCATATATTTT.